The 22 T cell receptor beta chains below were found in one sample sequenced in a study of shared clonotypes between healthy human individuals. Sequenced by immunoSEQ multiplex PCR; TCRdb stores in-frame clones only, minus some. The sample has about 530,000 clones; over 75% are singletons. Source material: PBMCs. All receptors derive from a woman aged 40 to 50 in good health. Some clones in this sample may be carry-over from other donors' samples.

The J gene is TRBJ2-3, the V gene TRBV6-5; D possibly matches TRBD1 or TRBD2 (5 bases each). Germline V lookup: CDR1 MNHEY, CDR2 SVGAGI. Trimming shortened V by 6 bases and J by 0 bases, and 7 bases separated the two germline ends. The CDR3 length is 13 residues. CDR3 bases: TGTGCCAGCAGATGGGACAGCACAGATACGCAGTATTTT. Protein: CASRWDSTDTQYF.

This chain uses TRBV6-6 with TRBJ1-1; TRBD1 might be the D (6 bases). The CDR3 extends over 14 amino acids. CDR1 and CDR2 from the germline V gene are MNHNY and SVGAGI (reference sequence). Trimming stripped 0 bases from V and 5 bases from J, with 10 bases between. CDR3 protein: CASSYSGGQTEAFF. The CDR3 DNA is TGTGCCAGCAGTTACTCGGGGGGACAAACTGAAGCTTTCTTT.

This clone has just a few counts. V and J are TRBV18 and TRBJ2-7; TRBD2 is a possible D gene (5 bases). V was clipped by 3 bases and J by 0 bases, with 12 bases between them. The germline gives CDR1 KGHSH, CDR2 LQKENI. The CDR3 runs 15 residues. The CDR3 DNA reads TGTGCCAGCTCACCCCTCGGGGTCCACTCCTACGAGCAGTACTTC. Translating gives CASSPLGVHSYEQYF. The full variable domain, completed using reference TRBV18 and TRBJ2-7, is NAGVMQNPRHLVRRRGQEARLRCSPMKGHSHVYWYRQLPEEGLKFMVYLQKENIIDESGMPKERFSAEFPKEGPSILRIQQVVRGDSAAYFCASSPLGVHSYEQYFGPGTRLTVT.

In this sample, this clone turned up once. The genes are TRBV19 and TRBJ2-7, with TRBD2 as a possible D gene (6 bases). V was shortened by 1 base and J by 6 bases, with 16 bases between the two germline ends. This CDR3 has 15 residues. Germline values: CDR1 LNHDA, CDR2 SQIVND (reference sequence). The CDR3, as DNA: TGTGCCAGTAGTATAGGGGGACTGCAGCACGGCGAGCAGTACTTC. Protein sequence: CASSIGGLQHGEQYF.

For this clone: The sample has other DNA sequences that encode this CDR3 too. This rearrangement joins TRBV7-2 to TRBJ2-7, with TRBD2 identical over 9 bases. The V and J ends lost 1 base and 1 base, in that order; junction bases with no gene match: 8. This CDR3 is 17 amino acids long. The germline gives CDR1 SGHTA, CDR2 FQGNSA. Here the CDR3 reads CASSLVASGTGSYEQYF. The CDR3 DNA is TGTGCCAGCAGCTTAGTGGCTAGCGGGACCGGTTCCTACGAGCAGTACTTC.

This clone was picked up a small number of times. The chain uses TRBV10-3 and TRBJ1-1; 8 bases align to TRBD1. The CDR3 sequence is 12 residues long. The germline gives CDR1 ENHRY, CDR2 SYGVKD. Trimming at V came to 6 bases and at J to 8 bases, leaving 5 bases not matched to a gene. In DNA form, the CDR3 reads TGTGCCATCAGAGCCGGGACAGGCGAAGCTTTCTTT. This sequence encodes CAIRAGTGEAFF.

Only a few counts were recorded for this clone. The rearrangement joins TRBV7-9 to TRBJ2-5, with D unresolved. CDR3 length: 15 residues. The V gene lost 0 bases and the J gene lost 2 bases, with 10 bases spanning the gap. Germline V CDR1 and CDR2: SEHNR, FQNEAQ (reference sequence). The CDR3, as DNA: TGTGCCAGCAGCTTAGCGTTTGGGGATCAAGAGACCCAGTACTTC. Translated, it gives CASSLAFGDQETQYF. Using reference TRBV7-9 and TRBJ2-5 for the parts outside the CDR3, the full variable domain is DTGVSQNPRHKITKRGQNVTFRCDPISEHNRLYWYRQTLGQGPEFLTYFQNEAQLEKSRLLSDRFSAERPKGSFSTLEIQRTEQGDSAMYLCASSLAFGDQETQYFGPGTRLLVL.

The CDR3 DNA sequence: TGTGCCAGCAGAGCCCCTAGGGGGAATGAGAAAGAGACCCAGTACTTC. This codes for CASRAPRGNEKETQYF. This chain links TRBV28 with TRBJ2-7; a weak D match, TRBD1 (6 bases). The DNA end is a closer match to TRBJ2-5, so the J assignment may be wrong. Per the germline V gene, CDR1 is MDHEN and CDR2 is SYDVKM. CDR3 length: 16 amino acids.

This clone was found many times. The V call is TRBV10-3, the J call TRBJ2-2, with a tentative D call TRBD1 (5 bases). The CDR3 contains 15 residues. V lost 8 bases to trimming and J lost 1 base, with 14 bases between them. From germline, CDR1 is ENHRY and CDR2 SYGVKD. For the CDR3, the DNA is TGTGCCATCCGTGGGGTAGGACAGAACACCGGGGAGCTGTTTTTT. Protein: CAIRGVGQNTGELFF.

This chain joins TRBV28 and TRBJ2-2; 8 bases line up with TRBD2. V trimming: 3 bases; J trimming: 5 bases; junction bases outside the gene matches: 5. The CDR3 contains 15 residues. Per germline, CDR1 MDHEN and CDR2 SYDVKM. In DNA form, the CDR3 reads TGTGCCAGCAGTTTCGGGACTAGAGGGACCGGGGAGCTGTTTTTT. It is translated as CASSFGTRGTGELFF.

CDR3 sequence: CAISEMGVGLDTQYF. CDR3 nucleotides: TGTGCCATCAGTGAGATGGGGGTCGGGTTGGATACGCAGTATTTT. This chain connects TRBV10-3 to TRBJ2-3; D may match TRBD1 or TRBD2 (5 bases each). The germline V gene encodes CDR1 ENHRY and CDR2 SYGVKD. The CDR3 covers 15 residues. Trimming stripped 2 bases from V and 6 bases from J, with 15 bases between.

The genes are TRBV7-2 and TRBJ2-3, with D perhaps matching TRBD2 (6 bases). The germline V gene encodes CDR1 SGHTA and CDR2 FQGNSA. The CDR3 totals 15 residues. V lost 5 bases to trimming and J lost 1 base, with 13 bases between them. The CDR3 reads CASSPQTRGTDTQYF. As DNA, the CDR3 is TGTGCCAGCAGCCCCCAGACTAGGGGCACAGATACGCAGTATTTT.

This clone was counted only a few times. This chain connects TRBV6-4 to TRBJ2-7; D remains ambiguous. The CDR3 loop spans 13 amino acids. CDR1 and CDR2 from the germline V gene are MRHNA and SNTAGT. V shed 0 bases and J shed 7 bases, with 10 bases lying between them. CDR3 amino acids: CASSDSAEGEQYF. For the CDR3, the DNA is TGTGCCAGCAGTGACTCTGCGGAAGGGGAGCAGTACTTC.

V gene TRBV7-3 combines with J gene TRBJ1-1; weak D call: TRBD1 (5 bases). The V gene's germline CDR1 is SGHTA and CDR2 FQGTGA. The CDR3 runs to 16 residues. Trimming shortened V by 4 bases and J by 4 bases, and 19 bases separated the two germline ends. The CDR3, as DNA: TGTGCCAGCAGCTCCGTGGGGCCGACGGGGTTCACTGAAGCTTTCTTT. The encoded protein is CASSSVGPTGFTEAFF.

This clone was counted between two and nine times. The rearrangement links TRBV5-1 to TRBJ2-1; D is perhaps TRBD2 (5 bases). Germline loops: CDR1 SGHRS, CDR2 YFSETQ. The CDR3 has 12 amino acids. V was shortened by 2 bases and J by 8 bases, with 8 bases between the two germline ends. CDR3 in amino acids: CASSLGLYEQFF. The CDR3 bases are TGCGCCAGCAGCTTAGGACTTTATGAGCAGTTCTTC.

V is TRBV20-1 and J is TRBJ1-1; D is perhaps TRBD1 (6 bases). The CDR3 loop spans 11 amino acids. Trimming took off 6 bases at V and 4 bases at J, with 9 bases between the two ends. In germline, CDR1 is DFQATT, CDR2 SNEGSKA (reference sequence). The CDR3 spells CSAGGPTEAFF. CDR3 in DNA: TGCAGTGCCGGGGGGCCCACTGAAGCTTTCTTT.

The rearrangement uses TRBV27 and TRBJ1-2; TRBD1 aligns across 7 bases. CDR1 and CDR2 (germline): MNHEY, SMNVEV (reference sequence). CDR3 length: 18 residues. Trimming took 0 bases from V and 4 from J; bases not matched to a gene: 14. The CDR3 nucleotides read TGTGCCAGCAGTTTATCCCACGGGCGACAGGGTATTTTCTATGGCTACACCTTC. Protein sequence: CASSLSHGRQGIFYGYTF.

The CDR3 DNA reads as TGTGCCAGCAGTTACTCGACAGACATTTACTACGAGCAGTACTTC. Amino acid sequence: CASSYSTDIYYEQYF. The chain carries TRBV6-5 and TRBJ2-7; D may be TRBD1 (5 bases). The V end was cut by 0 bases, the J end by 3 bases, with 12 bases between. Germline V CDR1 and CDR2: MNHEY, SVGAGI. CDR3 length: 15 residues.

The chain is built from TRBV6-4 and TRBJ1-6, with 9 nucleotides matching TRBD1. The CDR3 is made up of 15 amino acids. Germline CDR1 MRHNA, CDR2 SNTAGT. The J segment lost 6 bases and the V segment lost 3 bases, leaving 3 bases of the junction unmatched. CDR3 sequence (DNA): TGTGCCAGCAGTGAGGACAGGGGCAGTAATTCACCCCTCCACTTT. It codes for CASSEDRGSNSPLHF.

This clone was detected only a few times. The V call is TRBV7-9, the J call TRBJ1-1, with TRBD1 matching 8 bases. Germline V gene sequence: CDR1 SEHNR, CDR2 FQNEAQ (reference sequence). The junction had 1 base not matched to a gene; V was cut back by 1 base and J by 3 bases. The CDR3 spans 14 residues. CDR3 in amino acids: CASSLGQGHTEAFF. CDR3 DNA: TGTGCCAGCAGCTTAGGACAGGGGCACACTGAAGCTTTCTTT.

CDR3 region: CASSLSGGRADEQFF. The CDR3 nucleotides read TGTGCCAGCAGCTTATCTGGCGGGAGGGCCGATGAGCAGTTCTTC. The chain carries TRBV7-9 and TRBJ2-1; 9 bases fit TRBD2. Losses at the gene ends were 2 bases for V and 8 bases for J; bases not matched to a gene: 7. From germline, CDR1 is SEHNR and CDR2 FQNEAQ (reference sequence). The CDR3 is 15 amino acids.

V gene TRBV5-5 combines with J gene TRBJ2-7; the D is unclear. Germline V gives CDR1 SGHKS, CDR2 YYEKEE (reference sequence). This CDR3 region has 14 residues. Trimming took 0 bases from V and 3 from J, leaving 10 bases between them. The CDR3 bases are TGTGCCAGCAGCTTGGCCGCCCAGAGCTACGAGCAGTACTTC. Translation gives CASSLAAQSYEQYF.